The entry below gives a single T cell receptor beta chain sequence along with its context. Its antigen is currently not known. No base qualities exist here, and no much larger clone lies one base off it. Each donor gave one peripheral blood draw, averaging around 120 mL, which was collected into heparinised tubes. Using a panel that included CD45RO, CCR7, CD25, CD127, CD95 and CD27, naive, central memory, regulatory and stem cell-like memory CD4+ T cells were sorted on a BD FACSAria II. Every sorted population had a purity above 98%. Right away, PBMCs were isolated by Lymphoprep density gradient centrifugation and were stained directly, with no culture step. To minimize batch effects, samples were stained and sorted in pairs, one healthy donor with one patient per experiment. The entire amount of isolated RNA was reverse transcribed using the High Capacity cDNA Reverse Transcription Kit, so the sequenced TCRB transcripts were expressed ones. Deep immunoSEQ sequencing was applied to naive, central memory and regulatory T cell samples, giving an average of approximately 4 million total reads per sample. Sorted cells were lysed in RLT buffer, and RNA was extracted using DNase-treated RNeasy Micro or Mini kits according to cell number. Each cell subset was processed on its own to prevent cross-contamination, while patient and healthy donor samples were processed together. The immunoSEQ multiplex PCR was used to amplify TCRB sequences from cDNA, yielding 87-bp fragments that span the CDR3 region. Sequencing of the amplicons was performed on the Illumina HiSeq platform. Processing in the source paper ran as follows. PCR bias was computationally corrected using synthetic template baselines, reads within Hamming distance 2 were collapsed, and singletons that could not be merged were discarded. Reads were aligned against IMGT so that V, D and J genes, CDR3 length and insertions or deletions at six rearrangement sites could be assigned. Within each subset, clonotype counts were normalized to sorted cell number, after which true diversity and Gini coefficients were computed with the tcR R package. The overlap coefficient, calculated on TCRB nucleotide sequences, was used to quantify repertoire sharing. As a proxy for the pre-selection repertoire, out-of-frame TCRB sequences from naive cells were analyzed. TCRdb stores this immuneACCESS table with in-frame sequences only. Part of the clones is absent; in the studies checked, under half of the shortfall reflects unresolved V genes, and no reason is known for the rest. V, J and clone size reflect that table, while D and trimming were determined from the DNA. This sample comprises 160,000 or so clones, around 63% of them detected only once. The top ten clones comprise 0.08% to 0.09% of the sample.

The data derive from a study of beta chain features in type 1 diabetes (dated by TCRdb to between 2018 and 2020). Some background on the complete study: No differences in mean age, gender distribution, total cell number or subset yield were found between patients and healthy donors. A total of 107,917,701 sorted cells were examined across all samples, and RNA yield correlated strongly with the number of cells per subset. Regulatory and stem cell-like memory subsets were obtained from only 8 patients and about 8 healthy donors, while naive and central memory subsets were obtained from all 28 donors. The study compared TCRB repertoires of sorted circulating CD4+ T cell subsets between recently diagnosed type 1 diabetes patients and matched healthy donors.

Broader findings and caveats from the paper: Because cDNA was sequenced instead of genomic DNA, highly expressing activated cells could be over-represented, though the groups showed no difference in activation or CD3 levels. At VDJ recombination sites, patients with type 1 diabetes made fewer insertions and deleted more nucleotides, a pattern implying thymic rearrangement abnormalities. The naive, central memory and regulatory TCRB repertoires appeared to resemble one another more closely among patients than among healthy donors. Shorter templates might have been favored by PCR, but patient and control samples were amplified and corrected together, so both groups would have been affected equally by any skew. Because the HLA sub-analyses included only small numbers of individuals, any influence of HLA type on TCRB rearrangement was left unresolved. Type 1 diabetes patients showed a moderate but significant shortening of TCRB CDR3 length in all four CD4+ subsets.

The receptor's source is a man aged 25 to 45 with type 1 diabetes. Source material: naive CD4+ T cells from blood. The cell subset or site label, read with the paper, signifies: true naive CD4+ T cells.

Read as DNA, the sequence is TGTGCCAGCAGCGTATTTGGCTCCGAAGAGACCCAGTACTTC. It translates as CASSVFGSEETQYF. The chain couples TRBV9 to TRBJ2-5, with no confidently assigned D gene. Trimming removed 1 base from V and 3 bases from J, leaving 10 bases between the germline ends. The germline V gene encodes CDR1 SGDLS and CDR2 YYNGEE. The cysteine opens and the phenylalanine closes a CDR3 of 14 amino acids. The sequence is cut down to CDR3 DNA, 42 bases in frame from base 1.